This paragraph reports one T cell receptor beta chain. Its specificity is not known. This sample was included in a study of beta chain features in type 1 diabetes. Whole-study results and caveats: The naive, central memory and Treg TCRB repertoires looked more alike in patients than they did in healthy donors.

V was pared by 4 bases and J by 5 bases, with 13 bases between. The germline V gene has CDR1 SGHRS and CDR2 YFSETQ. The CDR3 has 13 amino acids. The authors reverse transcribed all of the isolated RNA, so sequencing captured expressed TCRB transcripts. This table comes from immunoSEQ multiplex PCR, and its TCRdb copy is limited to in-frame clones, with some not included. Among about 360,000 clones listed, 10% to 15% were seen once. Via CD45RO/CCR7/CD25/CD127/CD95/CD27, cells of the CD4+ naive, central memory, regulatory and stem cell-like memory subsets were sorted. The source is a young man in good health. This chain uses TRBV5-1 with TRBJ2-7; weak D call: TRBD2 (6 bases). Material: naive CD4+ T cells from blood. The CDR3 coding sequence is TGCGCCAGCAGCGCCGGGACTGGCAACGAGCAGTACTTC. It codes for CASSAGTGNEQYF.